The entry below describes one TCR beta chain. This specimen belongs to a study of blood T cell repertoires in COVID-19. J lost 4 bases, V lost 6 bases, and 5 bases had no gene match. This CDR3 comprises 14 residues. Germline V gene sequence: CDR1 MRHNA, CDR2 SNTAGT. Data came from immunoSEQ multiplex PCR; TCRdb stores just in-frame clones and leaves some out. Of roughly 200,000 clones in the sample, over 75% are singletons; the top ten hold around 9.9%. The specimen was peripheral blood. The source of this sequence is a human donor with active or convalescent COVID-19. The donor label of this sample is uncertain. The chain combines TRBV6-4 with TRBJ1-2, with 10 bases that match TRBD1. In DNA form, the CDR3 reads TGTGCCAGCAGCTCGACAGGGGGCGCCTATGGCTACACCTTC. This translates into CASSSTGGAYGYTF.